These T cell receptor beta chains were read from a single sample in a study of PD-L1 blockade in urothelial cancer. Only in-frame clones appear in the TCRdb table, and some are missing; sequencing was by immunoSEQ multiplex PCR. The sample contains nearly 45,000 clones, about 88% of which appear only once. Sequencing was performed on PBMCs, taken around atezolizumab (anti-PD-L1) treatment. Source of these receptors: a donor aged 40 or over with urothelial cancer. Both conserved end residues are part of each CDR3. D genes are given only for firm matches. Clone size is given for some rows only: seen once, a few or many times, or a class if the clone is expanded.

D	V	size	J	CDR3	DNA
TRBD1	TRBV9	few	TRBJ1-2	CASSVEGATNYGYTF	TGTGCCAGCAGCGTAGAGGGGGCAACTAACTATGGCTACACCTTC
TRBD1	TRBV5-1	NA	TRBJ2-1	CASSSRRDRVRNEQFF	TGCGCCAGCAGTTCACGCCGGGACAGGGTTAGAAATGAGCAGTTCTTC
NA	TRBV11-3	once	TRBJ2-1	CASSLAGARGSEQFF	TGTGCCAGCAGCTTAGCGGGGGCGCGGGGGAGTGAGCAGTTCTTC
TRBD2	TRBV15	NA	TRBJ2-7	CATSRGQTSGPAYEQYF	TGTGCCACCAGCAGAGGTCAGACTAGCGGGCCCGCCTACGAGCAGTACTTC
TRBD2	TRBV2	NA	TRBJ2-3	CATRLAGWDTQYF	TGTGCCACCCGACTAGCGGGATGGGATACGCAGTATTTT
NA	TRBV7-2	once	TRBJ1-2	CASSGRRGPNYGYTF	TGTGCCAGCAGCGGCCGGAGGGGCCCTAACTATGGCTACACCTTC
NA	TRBV6-6	few	TRBJ1-5	CASTRAMRGGNQPQHF	TGTGCCAGCACCCGGGCAATGCGGGGGGGGAATCAGCCCCAGCATTTT
NA	TRBV30	NA	TRBJ1-2	CAWRTGYYGYTF	TGTGCCTGGAGGACAGGCTACTATGGCTACACCTTC
NA	TRBV7-3	NA	TRBJ2-7	CASSLFGGVGAYEQYF	TGTGCCAGCAGCTTATTTGGTGGGGTGGGAGCCTACGAGCAGTACTTC
TRBD2	TRBV7-8	NA	TRBJ2-1	CASSTDSGRYNEQFF	TGTGCCAGCAGCACCGATAGCGGGAGGTACAATGAGCAGTTCTTC
TRBD2	TRBV7-6	NA	TRBJ2-7	CASSPRTRGEGEQYF	TGTGCCAGCAGCCCGAGAACACGGGGGGAAGGCGAGCAGTACTTC
TRBD1	TRBV7-2	NA	TRBJ1-3	CASSLAGGSFGNTIYF	TGTGCCAGCAGCTTGGCAGGGGGTAGTTTCGGAAACACCATATATTTT
NA	TRBV28	once	TRBJ2-7	CASSPRSRDYEQYF	TGTGCCAGCAGCCCCCGTTCCCGGGACTACGAGCAGTACTTC
NA	TRBV27	NA	TRBJ1-1	CASSSPGVSTEAFF	TGTGCCAGCAGCTCCCCCGGGGTATCCACTGAAGCTTTCTTT
NA	TRBV29-1	NA	TRBJ2-3	CSVARGSTDTQYF	TGCAGCGTTGCGCGGGGCAGCACAGATACGCAGTATTTT
TRBD1	TRBV9	NA	TRBJ1-4	CASSGGQGGTNEKLFF	TGTGCCAGCAGCGGCGGACAGGGTGGAACTAATGAAAAACTGTTTTTT
TRBD1	TRBV4-2	NA	TRBJ2-7	CASSQDRAPLEQYF	TGTGCCAGCAGCCAGGACAGGGCCCCACTCGAGCAGTACTTC
TRBD2	TRBV29-1	NA	TRBJ2-3	CSVATSGRWGTQYF	TGCAGCGTTGCTACTAGCGGGAGGTGGGGTACGCAGTATTTT
TRBD2	TRBV10-3	NA	TRBJ2-2	CAISHGTTAGELFF	TGTGCCATCAGCCACGGGACTACGGCCGGGGAGCTGTTTTTT
NA	TRBV7-2	NA	TRBJ1-4	CASSRYTDEKLFF	TGTGCCAGCAGCCGATACACCGATGAAAAACTGTTTTTT
TRBD2	TRBV5-1	NA	TRBJ2-7	CASSVGRELGEQYF	TGCGCCAGCTCCGTTGGGCGGGAGTTGGGCGAGCAGTACTTC
TRBD2	TRBV7-3	NA	TRBJ2-5	CASSLAGGGETQYF	TGTGCCAGCAGCTTAGCGGGAGGTGGAGAGACCCAGTACTTC
NA	TRBV5-5	NA	TRBJ1-4	CASSPVRGGGNEKLFF	TGTGCCAGCAGCCCGGTGAGGGGCGGGGGCAATGAAAAACTGTTTTTT
TRBD1	TRBV19	NA	TRBJ1-2	CASQRQGGVVNYGYTF	TGTGCCAGTCAGAGACAGGGCGGAGTGGTTAACTATGGCTACACCTTC
NA	TRBV7-2	NA	TRBJ2-5	CASSSDIRETQYF	TGTGCCAGCAGCTCAGACATCCGTGAGACCCAGTACTTC
NA	TRBV18	NA	TRBJ2-1	CASSPPPMVGEQFF	TGTGCCAGCTCACCTCCCCCGATGGTCGGTGAGCAGTTCTTC
NA	TRBV28	NA	TRBJ1-2	CASTRARNYGYTF	TGTGCCAGCACCAGGGCCCGTAACTATGGCTACACCTTC